These 25 T cell receptor beta chains were sequenced from one sample in a study of shared clonotypes between healthy human individuals. Some clones are missing from TCRdb's copy, which holds only in-frame ones; the method was immunoSEQ multiplex PCR. The data contain over a million clones, more than 65% of them singletons. Material for sequencing was memory CD4+ T cells sorted from blood. Subset defined: CD45RA-negative fraction. These receptors came from a man between 18 and 35 years old in good health.

The genes are TRBV5-6 and TRBJ2-1, with no clear D. Germline CDR1 SGHDT, CDR2 YYEEEE. The CDR3 is 15 residues long. Trimming stripped 2 bases from V and 8 bases from J, with 17 bases between. CDR3 sequence: CASSFNKVRRDEQFF. CDR3 DNA: TGTGCCAGCAGCTTTAATAAGGTCCGCCGAGATGAGCAGTTCTTC.

CDR3 sequence (DNA): TGTGCCAGCTCACAGTCCCTAACTAGCACAGATACGCAGTATTTT. This gives the protein CASSQSLTSTDTQYF. The chain combines TRBV18 with TRBJ2-3; the D is unclear. The CDR3 sequence is 15 residues long. Germline V gene lookup returns CDR1 KGHSH and CDR2 LQKENI. Deletions cut 4 bases from V and 0 bases from J, with 11 bases between.

The chain recombines TRBV28 with TRBJ1-5, with TRBD1 identical over 10 bases. After removal of 5 bases from V and 6 bases from J, the junction contained 7 bases not matched to a gene. CDR1 MDHEN and CDR2 SYDVKM come from the germline V gene. This CDR3 contains 15 residues. The CDR3 reads CASSKGQGLIQPQHF. The CDR3 nucleotides read TGTGCCAGCAGTAAGGGACAGGGGTTAATTCAGCCCCAGCATTTT.

V and J are TRBV20-1 and TRBJ2-1; D uncertain. Trimming left V 3 bases short and J 5 bases short, with 2 bases between. Looked up from germline, CDR1 is DFQATT and CDR2 is SNEGSKA (reference sequence). CDR3 length equals 10 residues. The CDR3 is CSASDNEQFF. The CDR3 DNA reads as TGCAGTGCTAGTGACAATGAGCAGTTCTTC.

The sample holds a few counts of this clone. V is TRBV6-5 and J is TRBJ2-2; 10 bases are shared with TRBD2. The trim removed 10 bases at V and 4 bases at J, leaving 9 bases unmatched. The CDR3 is 15 amino acids. Germline assignment: CDR1 MNHEY and CDR2 SVGAGI. For the CDR3, the DNA is TGTGCCACACAAAGCGGGGGGGGCATCACCGGGGAGCTGTTTTTT. It yields the protein CATQSGGGITGELFF.

This clone was observed a handful of times. This sequence joins TRBV27 and TRBJ1-4; the match to TRBD1 covers 7 bases. Per the germline V gene, CDR1 is MNHEY and CDR2 is SMNVEV (reference sequence). V dropped 4 bases and J dropped 5; count of bases not matched to a gene: 4. This CDR3 contains 14 residues. CDR3 sequence (DNA): TGTGCCAGCAGTTACAGGGGTGGGAATGAAAAACTGTTTTTT. Its translation: CASSYRGGNEKLFF.

This chain joins TRBV25-1 and TRBJ1-5, with no clear D. Germline V gives CDR1 MGHDK, CDR2 SYGVNS. V lost 5 bases to trimming and J lost 4 bases, with 12 bases between them. This CDR3 has 14 residues. CDR3 amino acids: CASSPFGLNQPQHF. The CDR3 bases are TGTGCCAGCAGTCCGTTTGGACTTAATCAGCCCCAGCATTTT.

Here the CDR3 reads CASSLVPQQNYGYTF. The CDR3 DNA is TGTGCCAGCAGCTTAGTTCCACAGCAGAACTATGGCTACACCTTC. The chain joins TRBV7-9 to TRBJ1-2; D gene ambiguous. CDR3 length: 15 residues. Trimming cost V 1 base and J 2 bases, with 11 bases left between them. Germline V gene sequence: CDR1 SEHNR, CDR2 FQNEAQ (reference sequence).

The CDR3: CASSIDGNTEAFF. CDR3 DNA sequence: TGTGCCAGTAGTATAGACGGGAACACTGAAGCTTTCTTT. This chain joins TRBV19 and TRBJ1-1; D ambiguous. From germline, CDR1 is LNHDA and CDR2 SQIVND (reference sequence). V lost 0 bases and J lost 1, with 3 bases in between. The CDR3 consists of 13 residues.

Only a few counts were recorded for this clone. The gene calls are TRBV5-1 and TRBJ2-1, with unresolved D. With 4 bases removed from V and 10 bases from J, the gap between germline ends came to 18 bases. CDR3 length: 14 residues. Germline lookup yields CDR1 SGHRS and CDR2 YFSETQ. CDR3 sequence: CASSRIDVSQEQFF. The CDR3 nucleotides are TGCGCCAGCAGCCGCATCGACGTCTCACAAGAGCAGTTCTTC.

This clone was counted between two and nine times. CDR3 residues: CASSDSSGSYNEQFF. The CDR3 DNA reads TGTGCCAGCAGTGACTCTAGCGGCTCCTACAATGAGCAGTTCTTC. V is TRBV2 and J is TRBJ2-1, with TRBD2 identical over 7 bases. V trimming: 3 bases; J trimming: 0 bases; junction bases outside the gene matches: 2. The CDR3 covers 15 residues. The germline CDR1 and CDR2 sequences are SNHLY and FYNNEI.

The chain recombines TRBV27 with TRBJ2-7; 10 bases line up with TRBD1. V lost 6 bases and J lost 3; bases outside the gene matches: 8. This CDR3 region has 15 residues. Germline CDR1 and CDR2: MNHEY and SMNVEV (reference sequence). CDR3 in DNA: TGTGCCAGCAGCCTAAAAGGGACAGGGGTCTACGAGCAGTACTTC. Residues: CASSLKGTGVYEQYF.

The CDR3 here is CASSLTKDRGHTQYF. DNA for the CDR3: TGTGCCAGCAGTTTAACCAAGGACAGGGGACATACGCAGTATTTT. The V and J genes are TRBV27 and TRBJ2-3; 9 bases agree with TRBD1. CDR3 length equals 15 residues. V shed 2 bases, J shed 7 bases, and the junction held 7 bases outside the gene matches. Germline V gene lookup returns CDR1 MNHEY and CDR2 SMNVEV (reference sequence).

V gene TRBV25-1 combines with J gene TRBJ2-4; 8 nucleotides agree with TRBD1. Germline lookup yields CDR1 MGHDK and CDR2 SYGVNS. There are 14 residues in the CDR3. With 5 bases clipped from V and 3 bases from J, the junction kept 3 bases outside the gene matches. The CDR3 is CASSLTGVKNIQYF. CDR3 DNA sequence: TGTGCCAGCAGTCTGACAGGGGTCAAAAACATTCAGTACTTC.

The CDR3 region is CASSLLGRGSNSPLHF. In DNA, the CDR3 is TGTGCCAGCAGCCTCTTAGGGAGGGGAAGTAATTCACCCCTCCACTTT. V is TRBV7-2 and J is TRBJ1-6; D may be TRBD1 (5 bases). Trimming removed 5 bases from V and 6 bases from J, with 17 bases in between. The V gene's germline CDR1 is SGHTA and CDR2 FQGNSA. The CDR3 runs to 16 residues. The full variable domain, rest sourced from reference TRBV7-2 and TRBJ1-6, is GAGVSQSPSNKVTEKGKDVELRCDPISGHTALYWYRQSLGQGLEFLIYFQGNSAPDKSGLPSDRFSAERTGGSVSTLTIQRTQQEDSAVYLCASSLLGRGSNSPLHFGNGTRLTVT.

The V and J genes are TRBV10-3 and TRBJ1-1; perhaps TRBD1 as D (5 bases). Germline V gene lookup returns CDR1 ENHRY and CDR2 SYGVKD. V dropped 2 bases and J dropped 5 bases, with 12 bases sitting between them. The CDR3 extends over 14 amino acids. CDR3 sequence: CAISETLDRTEAFF. The CDR3 bases are TGTGCCATCAGTGAGACCCTAGACAGAACTGAAGCTTTCTTT.

This chain uses TRBV28 with TRBJ1-2, with D possibly being TRBD1 (6 bases). The CDR3 is made up of 14 amino acids. The germline gives CDR1 MDHEN, CDR2 SYDVKM. The ends were cut back, 7 bases at V and 4 bases at J, with 16 bases in the middle. This chain's CDR3 is CASTPAGGFYGYTF. The CDR3 DNA is TGTGCCAGCACCCCGGCCGGGGGCTTCTATGGCTACACCTTC.

This clone came up many times. J is TRBJ2-2 and V is TRBV30; D possibly uses TRBD1 or TRBD2 (7 bases each). Per the germline V gene, CDR1 is GTSNPN and CDR2 is SVGIG (reference sequence). Deletions cut 3 bases from V and 5 bases from J, with 10 bases between. The CDR3 consists of 13 residues. The CDR3 loop is CAWSRGGTGELFF. The CDR3 coding sequence is TGTGCCTGGAGCAGGGGGGGAACCGGGGAGCTGTTTTTT.

The chain uses TRBV7-9 and TRBJ1-2; D uncertain. Germline V gene data show CDR1 as SEHNR and CDR2 as FQNEAQ (reference sequence). CDR3 length equals 13 residues. Trimming took off 5 bases at V and 1 base at J, with 8 bases between the two ends. The CDR3 spells CASSVVSNYGYTF. CDR3 in DNA: TGTGCCAGCAGCGTGGTCAGTAACTATGGCTACACCTTC.

As to this clone: A read error is possible here, since a much larger clone lies one base away. Other DNA sequences of this sample code for an identical CDR3. The V and J genes are TRBV5-1 and TRBJ2-3; either TRBD1 or TRBD2 may fit D (6 bases each). Deletions cut 0 bases from V and 2 bases from J, with 10 bases between. This CDR3 has 15 residues. The germline V gene has CDR1 SGHRS and CDR2 YFSETQ. CDR3 region: CASSLVGGNTDTQYF. For the CDR3, the DNA is TGCGCCAGCAGCTTGGTAGGGGGGAACACAGATACGCAGTATTTT.

This clone was counted only a few times. The V gene is TRBV5-1, the J gene TRBJ1-2; possibly TRBD1 for D (6 bases). This CDR3 is 12 amino acids long. Germline CDR1 and CDR2: SGHRS and YFSETQ. V dropped 4 bases and J dropped 6 bases, with 10 bases sitting between them. The CDR3 DNA reads TGCGCCAGCAGCCAGAACAGGGATGGCTACACCTTC. Protein: CASSQNRDGYTF.

In its sample, this clone was seen a few times. The rearrangement links TRBV7-9 to TRBJ2-2; the D call may be TRBD1 or TRBD2 (5 bases each). V was clipped by 3 bases and J by 4 bases, with 12 bases between them. Germline values: CDR1 SEHNR, CDR2 FQNEAQ (reference sequence). The CDR3 length is 15 residues. CDR3 coding DNA: TGTGCCAGCAGCTTTGGGACCGTATCCACCGGGGAGCTGTTTTTT. Translating gives CASSFGTVSTGELFF.

The CDR3 sequence: CASSQEATGGKTEAFF. CDR3 bases: TGTGCCAGCAGCCAAGAAGCGACAGGGGGTAAGACTGAAGCTTTCTTT. The chain recombines TRBV4-2 with TRBJ1-1; the match to TRBD1 covers 9 bases. The CDR3 spans 16 residues. CDR1 is LGHNA, CDR2 YNFKEQ, per germline. V trimming: 0 bases; J trimming: 5 bases; junction bases outside the gene matches: 7.

The V call is TRBV5-4, the J call TRBJ2-7; 9 positions agree with TRBD1. The CDR3 is 16 amino acids. Germline V CDR1 and CDR2: SGHNT, YYREEE (reference sequence). V shed 4 bases and J 5 bases; nucleotides not matched to a gene: 13. CDR3 protein: CASSPTAGTGSHEQYF. The CDR3 region has the DNA TGTGCCAGCAGCCCAACCGCCGGGACAGGGAGCCACGAGCAGTACTTC.

Concerning this clone itself: This specimen includes other DNA sequences encoding the same CDR3. The rearrangement joins TRBV6-5 to TRBJ2-7; 14 bases agree with TRBD2. The germline CDR1 and CDR2 sequences are MNHEY and SVGAGI. V was pared by 5 bases and J by 4 bases, with 4 bases of the junction left unmatched. The CDR3 length is 15 residues. In nucleotides, the CDR3 is TGTGCCAGCAGTCGCGGGACTAGCGGGAGTTACGAGCAGTACTTC. Its protein product is CASSRGTSGSYEQYF.